Each of the 30 T cell receptor beta chains below was sequenced from the same sample in a study of human T cells and chemical hapten exposure. The time point was: pre-sensitization, week 0. The treatment here: therapeutic diphenylcyclopropenone sensitization with weekly scalp DPC. One entry per CDR3 protein, called by TCRdb with MiXCR from the RACE reads. The sample holds around 120,000 distinct CDR3 sequences, around an eighth seen once. The specimen was whole blood, collected in connection with sensitization to the hapten diphenylcyclopropenone (DPC). These receptors came from a woman younger than 30 with alopecia areata. Some clones in this sample may be carry-over from other donors' samples.

This clonotype was counted ten times or more. The chain has TRBV12-5 and TRBJ2-1, with 9 bases matching TRBD2. There are 17 residues in the CDR3. V shed 0 bases and J 0 bases; nucleotides not matched to a gene: 3. Germline CDR1 reads LGHNT; CDR2 reads FRNRAP. CDR3 in amino acids: CASGLVGAGGSYNEQFF. As DNA, the CDR3 is TGTGCTAGTGGTTTGGTAGGAGCGGGGGGCTCCTACAATGAGCAGTTCTTC.

This clonotype was counted between two and nine times. The gene calls are TRBV6-6 and TRBJ2-2; perhaps TRBD1 as D (5 bases). This CDR3 is built from 16 residues. The germline V gene has CDR1 MNHNY and CDR2 SVGAGI (reference sequence). The V end was cut by 2 bases, the J end by 4 bases, with 14 bases between. In DNA, the CDR3 is TGTGCCAGCAGTTACGGCAGGGCGGTTGTCACCGGGGAGCTGTTTTTT. Translating it yields CASSYGRAVVTGELFF.

The rearrangement joins TRBV7-9 to TRBJ1-2; 8 bases align to TRBD1. Losses at the gene ends were 5 bases for V and 7 bases for J; bases not matched to a gene: 12. Germline V gives CDR1 SEHNR, CDR2 FQNEAQ (reference sequence). The CDR3 extends over 15 amino acids. The CDR3 region is CASSPSGQEISGYTF. The CDR3 DNA sequence: TGTGCCAGCAGCCCATCGGGACAGGAGATTTCTGGCTACACCTTC.

This clonotype has more than one count but fewer than ten. The chain recombines TRBV18 with TRBJ1-1; D not resolved. The length of the CDR3 is 16 residues. Looked up from germline, CDR1 is KGHSH and CDR2 is LQKENI. The germline V and J ends were trimmed by 1 base and 0 bases, with 12 bases remaining between them. The CDR3 DNA reads TGTGCCAGCTCACCACAAAAGGAGAGACTGAACACTGAAGCTTTCTTT. This translates into CASSPQKERLNTEAFF. Complete variable domain (other parts from reference TRBV18 and TRBJ1-1): NAGVMQNPRHLVRRRGQEARLRCSPMKGHSHVYWYRQLPEEGLKFMVYLQKENIIDESGMPKERFSAEFPKEGPSILRIQQVVRGDSAAYFCASSPQKERLNTEAFFGQGTRLTVV.

This chain connects TRBV2 to TRBJ1-5, with D tentatively TRBD1 (6 bases). The CDR3 runs to 16 residues. V lost 0 bases, J lost 6 bases, and 15 bases lay in between. Germline V gives CDR1 SNHLY, CDR2 FYNNEI. This chain's CDR3 is CASSEARPVRGQPQHF. CDR3 in DNA: TGTGCCAGCAGTGAAGCGCGGCCCGTCAGGGGTCAGCCCCAGCATTTT.

This clonotype came up a few times. The chain has TRBV7-9 and TRBJ2-2; 7 bases are a match to TRBD2. V gave up 2 bases and J gave up 3 bases; unmatched junction bases: 3. Germline-derived CDR1 and CDR2 are SEHNR and FQNEAQ (reference sequence). This CDR3 is 15 amino acids long. CDR3 in amino acids: CASSLRLADTGELFF. The DNA of the CDR3 is TGTGCCAGCAGCTTAAGGCTAGCGGACACCGGGGAGCTGTTTTTT. Variable domain in full (rest from reference TRBV7-9 and TRBJ2-2): DTGVSQNPRHKITKRGQNVTFRCDPISEHNRLYWYRQTLGQGPEFLTYFQNEAQLEKSRLLSDRFSAERPKGSFSTLEIQRTEQGDSAMYLCASSLRLADTGELFFGEGSRLTVL.

The V gene is TRBV5-1, the J gene TRBJ2-5; 8 positions match TRBD1. The germline CDR1 and CDR2 sequences are SGHRS and YFSETQ. Trimming cost V 5 bases and J 3 bases; bases outside gene matches: 3. The CDR3 is 13 residues long. Here the CDR3 DNA reads TGCGCCAGCAGGACAGGGGAAAAAGAGACCCAGTACTTC. Encoded protein: CASRTGEKETQYF.

The rearrangement joins TRBV3-1 to TRBJ1-2, with TRBD1 as a possible D gene (5 bases). CDR1 and CDR2 (germline): LGHDT, YNNKEL (reference sequence). The V end was cut by 0 bases, the J end by 3 bases, with 11 bases between. CDR3 length: 15 residues. CDR3 sequence: CASSQETGHYYGYTF. For the CDR3, the DNA is TGTGCCAGCAGCCAAGAAACAGGACACTACTATGGCTACACCTTC.

This clonotype showed up many times. V usage is TRBV6-2 or TRBV6-3 and J usage is TRBJ1-1; a weak D match, TRBD1 (5 bases). The germline gives CDR1 MNHEY, CDR2 SVGEGT. The V end lost 4 bases, the J end lost 5 bases, and 17 bases lay between the germline ends. The CDR3 is made up of 15 amino acids. The CDR3 bases are TGTGCCAGCAGTTTCCCGGGGGGATTAAGGACTGAAGCTTTCTTT. Translation gives CASSFPGGLRTEAFF.

This clonotype was found many times. The rearrangement joins TRBV24-1 to TRBJ2-1; D remains unclear. Germline CDR1 is KGHDR and CDR2 is SFDVKD. Trimming removed 1 base at V and 4 bases at J, with 7 bases between. The CDR3 runs 14 residues. This CDR3 reads CATSDFRDYNEQFF. DNA of the CDR3: TGTGCCACCAGTGATTTTAGGGATTACAATGAGCAGTTCTTC.

This clonotype has just a few counts. This sequence joins TRBV29-1 and TRBJ2-5; D is unresolved. There are 16 residues in the CDR3. Trimming took 3 bases from V and 7 from J, leaving 24 bases between them. CDR1 and CDR2 (germline): SQVTM, ANQGSEA. The CDR3 bases are TGCAGCGTTGACCCCCCAACGGGCACCATTTCTGGGACCCAGTACTTC. Translation gives CSVDPPTGTISGTQYF. Complete variable domain (other parts from reference TRBV29-1 and TRBJ2-5): SAVISQKPSRDICQRGTSLTIQCQVDSQVTMMFWYRQQPGQSLTLIATANQGSEATYESGFVIDKFPISRPNLTFSTLTVSNMSPEDSSIYLCSVDPPTGTISGTQYFGPGTRLLVL.

This clonotype was detected ten times or more. The V and J genes are TRBV3-1 and TRBJ1-1, with unresolved D. The CDR3 totals 14 residues. The germline V and J ends were trimmed by 6 bases and 5 bases, with 16 bases remaining between them. From germline, CDR1 is LGHDT and CDR2 YNNKEL (reference sequence). CDR3 sequence reads: CASRIGGRSTEAFF. The CDR3 DNA follows: TGTGCCAGCAGGATCGGAGGGCGGAGTACTGAAGCTTTCTTT.

V is TRBV30 and J is TRBJ1-1; D is uncertain. The CDR3 has 14 amino acids. V dropped 3 bases and J dropped 6 bases, with 17 bases sitting between them. From germline, CDR1 is GTSNPN and CDR2 SVGIG (reference sequence). The chain's CDR3 is CAWRGNLGPSEAFF. Written as DNA, the CDR3 is TGTGCCTGGAGGGGAAACCTGGGTCCCTCTGAAGCTTTCTTT.

This clonotype was detected many times. The gene calls are TRBV6-6 and TRBJ1-3; TRBD1 agrees at 9 bases. CDR3 length equals 16 residues. Germline V gene lookup returns CDR1 MNHNY and CDR2 SVGAGI (reference sequence). The ends lost 5 bases at V and 0 bases at J; junction bases unmatched: 5. CDR3 sequence (DNA): TGTGCCAGCAGTAGGACAGGGGCGAGCTCTGGAAACACCATATATTTT. This codes for CASSRTGASSGNTIYF.

This clonotype was counted between two and nine times. Here the CDR3 reads CSAQLNRGSNQPQHF. Here the CDR3 DNA reads TGCAGTGCGCAACTCAACAGGGGAAGCAATCAGCCCCAGCATTTT. The chain couples TRBV20-1 to TRBJ1-5, with TRBD1 identical over 7 bases. CDR1 DFQATT and CDR2 SNEGSKA come from the germline V gene (reference sequence). The CDR3 consists of 15 residues. The J segment lost 1 base and the V segment lost 6 bases, leaving 9 bases of the junction unmatched.

This clonotype has ten or more counts. This rearrangement joins TRBV7-2 to TRBJ1-5, with D uncertain. Germline V lookup: CDR1 SGHTA, CDR2 FQGNSA. The CDR3 length is 14 residues. V was shortened by 4 bases and J by 5 bases, with 12 bases between the two germline ends. The CDR3 region has the DNA TGTGCCAGCAGCTCCTCCAGCTGGGATCAGCCCCAGCATTTT. Encoded protein: CASSSSSWDQPQHF.

This sequence joins TRBV29-1 and TRBJ1-2, with TRBD1 identical over 9 bases. Germline assignment: CDR1 SQVTM and CDR2 ANQGSEA. The CDR3 covers 13 residues. V dropped 4 bases and J dropped 8; count of bases not matched to a gene: 8. The CDR3 reads CSVGGDRAVGYTF. The CDR3 DNA reads as TGCAGCGTTGGCGGGGACAGGGCTGTAGGCTACACCTTC.

The chain couples TRBV30 to TRBJ1-2; 8 bases align to TRBD1. Trimming cost V 2 bases and J 4 bases; bases outside gene matches: 6. The CDR3 loop spans 14 amino acids. Germline CDR1 and CDR2: GTSNPN and SVGIG (reference sequence). The CDR3 sequence: CAWSYGQGGYGYTF. The CDR3 region has the DNA TGTGCCTGGAGTTATGGACAGGGAGGCTATGGCTACACCTTC.

In its sample, this clonotype was seen a few times. The rearrangement joins TRBV30 to TRBJ1-2; TRBD1 aligns across 8 bases. V lost 0 bases, J lost 12 bases, and 6 bases stayed unmatched. CDR3 length: 12 amino acids. The germline CDR1 and CDR2 sequences are GTSNPN and SVGIG (reference sequence). Here the CDR3 DNA reads TGTGCCTGGAGTGTACCGGACAGGGAGAACACCTTC. It specifies CAWSVPDRENTF.

This clonotype was found a few times. The chain carries TRBV12-5 and TRBJ2-2; 9 nucleotides match TRBD1. The germline gives CDR1 LGHNT, CDR2 FRNRAP. The trim removed 4 bases at V and 3 bases at J, leaving 3 bases unmatched. CDR3 length: 15 residues. CDR3 region: CASGYRGPHTGELFF. In DNA form, the CDR3 reads TGTGCTAGTGGTTACAGGGGGCCCCACACCGGGGAGCTGTTTTTT.

Only a few counts were recorded for this clonotype. The rearrangement uses TRBV20-1 and TRBJ2-3; tentatively, D is TRBD2 (7 bases). The V and J ends lost 3 bases and 3 bases respectively, with 13 bases between them. The CDR3 runs 14 residues. The germline gives CDR1 DFQATT, CDR2 SNEGSKA (reference sequence). The CDR3 DNA is TGCAGTGCTAGTAAGGGAGGGGGGACAGATACGCAGTATTTT. This codes for CSASKGGGTDTQYF.

This clonotype showed up just a few times. The chain uses TRBV20-1 and TRBJ1-5, with 7 bases matching TRBD1. This CDR3 has 14 amino acids. The V gene end was trimmed by 7 bases and the J gene end by 9 bases; junction bases not matched to a gene: 15. CDR1 and CDR2 (germline): DFQATT, SNEGSKA (reference sequence). This chain's CDR3 is CSGVEGANWRPQHF. CDR3 bases: TGCAGTGGCGTCGAGGGGGCGAATTGGCGGCCCCAGCATTTT.

The table lists this clonotype with a few counts. The chain carries TRBV6-5 and TRBJ2-2; D unresolved. CDR1 MNHEY and CDR2 SVGAGI come from the germline V gene. The CDR3 covers 13 residues. Trimming took off 0 bases at V and 6 bases at J, with 5 bases between the two ends. The CDR3, as DNA: TGTGCCAGCAGTTACTCGATCCCCGGGGAGCTGTTTTTT. Amino acid sequence: CASSYSIPGELFF.

V and J are TRBV9 and TRBJ2-3, with D uncertain. Per germline, CDR1 SGDLS and CDR2 YYNGEE. CDR3 length equals 14 residues. Trimming removed 2 bases from V and 1 base from J, with 8 bases in between. The CDR3 spells CASSVGLGTDTQYF. The CDR3 DNA follows: TGTGCCAGCAGCGTCGGCTTGGGCACAGATACGCAGTATTTT.

This clonotype has only a few counts. The V gene is TRBV7-9, the J gene TRBJ1-1; D uncertain. CDR3 size: 15 residues. V was shortened by 3 bases and J by 1 base, with 12 bases between the two germline ends. Germline V gene sequence: CDR1 SEHNR, CDR2 FQNEAQ (reference sequence). CDR3 nucleotides: TGTGCCAGCAGCTTCGTAGCCGGTACGAACACTGAAGCTTTCTTT. This codes for CASSFVAGTNTEAFF.

This clonotype was recorded a few times. The chain has TRBV27 and TRBJ2-1, with 8 bases that match TRBD1. Germline values: CDR1 MNHEY, CDR2 SMNVEV (reference sequence). The CDR3 spans 14 residues. V dropped 7 bases and J dropped 7; count of bases not matched to a gene: 9. CDR3 in amino acids: CASTGQGAWNEQFF. CDR3 bases: TGTGCCAGCACGGGGCAGGGGGCTTGGAATGAGCAGTTCTTC.

This clonotype was observed many times. The gene calls are TRBV7-2 and TRBJ1-5; 8 bases are a match to TRBD1. This CDR3 contains 16 residues. Germline CDR1 and CDR2: SGHTA and FQGNSA. With V trimmed by 3 bases and J by 2 bases, 6 bases remained unmatched. The CDR3 DNA reads as TGTGCCAGCAGCTTTTATCAGGGGGCAGGCAATCAGCCCCAGCATTTT. It yields the protein CASSFYQGAGNQPQHF.

This clonotype was seen repeatedly, ten times or more. V is TRBV11-2 and J is TRBJ2-2; possibly TRBD2 for D (5 bases). The CDR3 contains 15 residues. From germline, CDR1 is SGHAT and CDR2 FQNNGV. Between the trimmed V and J ends, which lost 0 bases and 4 bases, there was a span of 9 bases. In DNA form, the CDR3 reads TGTGCCAGCAGCTTAGATAACCGGGGCACCGGGGAGCTGTTTTTT. Translation gives CASSLDNRGTGELFF.

In this sample, this clonotype turned up many times. J is TRBJ1-1 and V is TRBV6-1; the D is unclear. The CDR3 sequence is 10 residues long. Germline lookup yields CDR1 MNHNS and CDR2 SASEGT. V was clipped by 1 base and J by 7 bases, with 1 base between them. In DNA, the CDR3 is TGTGCCAGCAGTGAAGGTGAAGCTTTCTTT. Amino acid sequence: CASSEGEAFF.

The table lists this clonotype with many counts. V and J are TRBV2 and TRBJ2-5; D perhaps matches TRBD1 (5 bases). Between the trimmed V and J ends, which lost 8 bases and 1 base, there was a span of 20 bases. This CDR3 has 16 amino acids. Per germline, CDR1 SNHLY and CDR2 FYNNEI. The CDR3 is CASFPRASDSQETQYF. In DNA form, the CDR3 reads TGTGCCAGCTTCCCCAGGGCTTCCGATAGCCAAGAGACCCAGTACTTC. Full variable domain (remainder filled in from reference TRBV2 and TRBJ2-5): EPEVTQTPSHQVTQMGQEVILRCVPISNHLYFYWYRQILGQKVEFLVSFYNNEISEKSEIFDDQFSVERPDGSNFTLKIRSTKLEDSAMYFCASFPRASDSQETQYFGPGTRLLVL.